The 2 T cell receptor beta chains listed next were all sequenced from one sample in a study of cytomegalovirus exposure and HLA in healthy donors. Vbeta (60) and Jbeta (13) primers were used in the PCR. TCRdb keeps only in-frame clones here, not all; method: immunoSEQ multiplex PCR. The profile shows around 97,000 clones, 76% of them singletons. Material for sequencing was PBMCs. The receptors here all came from a woman aged 18-29 years in good health and CMV-seropositive.

This clone was counted only a few times. The chain recombines TRBV9 with TRBJ1-5; D is unclear. This CDR3 has 13 amino acids. V gave up 5 bases and J gave up 3 bases, with 9 bases separating them. CDR1 is SGDLS, CDR2 YYNGEE, per germline. The CDR3, as DNA: TGTGCCAGCAGTGATGGCCCCAATCAGCCCCAGCATTTT. It is translated as CASSDGPNQPQHF. Full variable domain (rest looked up from reference TRBV9 and TRBJ1-5): DSGVTQTPKHLITATGQRVTLRCSPRSGDLSVYWYQQSLDQGLQFLIQYYNGEERAKGNILERFSAQQFPDLHSELNLSSLELGDSALYFCASSDGPNQPQHFGDGTRLSIL.

The V gene is TRBV28, the J gene TRBJ1-3; possible D gene TRBD1, 6 bases. The CDR3 runs 20 residues. The V end lost 5 bases, the J end lost 3 bases, and 29 bases lay between the germline ends. Looked up from germline, CDR1 is MDHEN and CDR2 is SYDVKM. The chain's CDR3 is CASSAAQTGLYRVVGNTIYF. The DNA of the CDR3 is TGTGCCAGCAGTGCCGCTCAGACAGGACTCTACAGGGTCGTTGGAAACACCATATATTTT.